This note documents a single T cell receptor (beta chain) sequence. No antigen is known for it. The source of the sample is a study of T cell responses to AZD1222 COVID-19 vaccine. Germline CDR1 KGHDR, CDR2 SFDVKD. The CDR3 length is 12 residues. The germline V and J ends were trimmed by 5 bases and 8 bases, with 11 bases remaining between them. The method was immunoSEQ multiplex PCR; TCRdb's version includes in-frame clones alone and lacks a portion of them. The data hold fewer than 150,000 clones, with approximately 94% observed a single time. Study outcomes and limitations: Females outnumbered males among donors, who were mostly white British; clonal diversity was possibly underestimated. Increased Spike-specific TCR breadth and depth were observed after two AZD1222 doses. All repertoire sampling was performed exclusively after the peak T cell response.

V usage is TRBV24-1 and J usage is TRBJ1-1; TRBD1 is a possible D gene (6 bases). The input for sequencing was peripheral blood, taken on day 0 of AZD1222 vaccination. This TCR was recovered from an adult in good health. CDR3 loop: CATSAGTGEAFF. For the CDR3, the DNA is TGTGCCACCAGTGCCGGAACAGGGGAAGCTTTCTTT.